These 10 T cell receptor beta chains were sequenced from one sample in a study of T cell clonality in common variable immunodeficiency. Sequenced by immunoSEQ multiplex PCR; TCRdb stores in-frame clones only, minus some. The sample is made up of 25,000 to 35,000 clones, none counted only once. For these TCRs, the target antigens are not known. Study results and caveats: Reportedly, TCR beta sequences from common variable immunodeficiency showed fewer deletions and N-nucleotide insertions.

Input material: peripheral blood mononuclear cells. These receptor sequences come from a human donor with common variable immunodeficiency.

This clone was counted between two and nine times. The CDR3 extends 3 residues past the end of the read, so its final part is completed from the germline J gene. The chain carries TRBV2 and TRBJ2-1; D perhaps matches TRBD1 (5 bases). The CDR3 is 13 amino acids. Germline CDR1 SNHLY, CDR2 FYNNEI. The V end lost 4 bases, the J end lost 9 bases, and 13 bases lay between the germline ends. CDR3 residues: CASSAELGPEQFF. Incomplete CDR3 DNA: TGTGCCAGCAGTGCCGAATTGGGGCCTGAG.

This clone occurred many times. The read terminates 3 residues before the CDR3 end, so the remaining end is supplied by the germline J gene. The rearrangement links TRBV7-3 to TRBJ2-2; TRBD2 matches at 9 bases. CDR3 length: 16 residues. The trim removed 5 bases at V and 3 bases at J, leaving 7 bases unmatched. The germline V gene encodes CDR1 SGHTA and CDR2 FQGTGA. The sequenced CDR3 bases are TGTGCCAGCAGCGTAAGCGGGGGGCTATACACCGGGGAG. Encoded protein: CASSVSGGLYTGE. The CDR3, in full, reads CASSVSGGLYTGELFF.

This clone was recorded a few times. The CDR3 sequence is CSARGASGVNTEAFF. Partial CDR3 DNA: TGCAGTGCTAGAGGGGCCTCAGGGGTCAACACTGAA. The genes are TRBV20-1 and TRBJ1-1; D is perhaps TRBD1 (6 bases). The read ends 3 residues before the CDR3 terminus; that terminus is restored from the germline J gene. V was pared by 1 base and J by 2 bases, with 14 bases between. Germline loops: CDR1 DFQATT, CDR2 SNEGSKA (reference sequence). This CDR3 is built from 15 residues.

This clone turned up a few times. The sequence runs out 3 residues before the end of the CDR3; the remainder is reconstructed from the germline J gene. The chain recombines TRBV20-1 with TRBJ2-3; 10 bases fit TRBD2. Trimming at V came to 0 bases and at J to 4 bases, leaving 7 bases not matched to a gene. CDR1 is DFQATT and CDR2 is SNEGSKA in the germline V gene (reference sequence). There are 16 residues in the CDR3. Partial CDR3 DNA: TGCAGTGCTAGAGATCCTAGCGGGGGATCCCCAGATACG. It is translated as CSARDPSGGSPDT. The full CDR3 sequence reads CSARDPSGGSPDTQYF.

This clone was detected ten times or more. The CDR3 is cut off 3 residues early in the read; its end comes from the germline J gene. The chain joins TRBV7-9 to TRBJ2-7; maybe TRBD1 (5 bases). V was pared by 4 bases and J by 1 base, with 11 bases between. In germline, CDR1 is SEHNR, CDR2 FQNEAQ (reference sequence). The CDR3 extends over 14 amino acids. The CDR3 loop reads CASSSRVGSYEQYF. The CDR3 DNA, read in part, is TGTGCCAGCAGCTCCAGGGTTGGGTCCTACGAG.

On this clone itself: The sequenced fragment ends 3 residues before the CDR3 boundary, so the rest is inferred from the germline J gene. The chain carries TRBV2 and TRBJ2-5; D is perhaps TRBD1 (6 bases). Germline loops: CDR1 SNHLY, CDR2 FYNNEI. V dropped 8 bases and J dropped 1 base, with 17 bases sitting between them. This CDR3 contains 15 residues. The sequenced CDR3 bases are TGTGCCAGCCAGGGGCCCGGATCGGCCCAAGAGACC. It translates to CASQGPGSAQET. From start to end, the CDR3 is CASQGPGSAQETQYF. The complete variable domain, with remaining parts taken from reference TRBV2 and TRBJ2-5, reads EPEVTQTPSHQVTQMGQEVILRCVPISNHLYFYWYRQILGQKVEFLVSFYNNEISEKSEIFDDQFSVERPDGSNFTLKIRSTKLEDSAMYFCASQGPGSAQETQYFGPGTRLLVL.

Details on this clone: The read falls 3 residues short of the CDR3 end, and the missing part is taken from the germline J gene. The chain couples TRBV6-1 to TRBJ2-5; 9 bases map to TRBD2. V shed 0 bases, J shed 5 bases, and the junction held 10 bases outside the gene matches. This CDR3 region has 17 residues. Germline V gene lookup returns CDR1 MNHNS and CDR2 SASEGT. The CDR3 bases that were read are TGTGCCAGCAGTGAAGCGCTGGGCGGGGGGGCAGAGGAGACC. It specifies CASSEALGGGAEET. The CDR3 in its entirety is CASSEALGGGAEETQYF.

There are many counts of this clone. The observed sequence ends 3 residues before the CDR3 terminus, with the missing tail filled in from the germline J gene. The J gene is TRBJ1-2, the V gene TRBV7-3, with TRBD1 identical over 7 bases. Germline CDR1 reads SGHTA; CDR2 reads FQGTGA. V gave up 1 base and J gave up 6 bases; unmatched junction bases: 8. The CDR3 is made up of 15 amino acids. The CDR3 spells CASSLIPTGTHGYTF. Partial CDR3 DNA: TGTGCCAGCAGCTTAATCCCGACAGGGACCCATGGC.

Of note for this clone: The read stops 3 residues short of the end of the CDR3; the missing end is completed from the germline J gene. The genes are TRBV18 and TRBJ2-3, with 7 bases identical to TRBD1. CDR3 length: 16 amino acids. Looked up from germline, CDR1 is KGHSH and CDR2 is LQKENI. V trimming: 3 bases; J trimming: 2 bases; junction bases outside the gene matches: 8. CDR3 DNA, as far as it was read: TGTGCCAGCTCACCCATCGGGACAGTTAACACAGATACG. Translating gives CASSPIGTVNTDT. The full CDR3 reads CASSPIGTVNTDTQYF.

Worth noting for this clone: The observed sequence ends 3 residues before the CDR3 terminus, with the missing tail filled in from the germline J gene. Other DNA sequences in this sample translate to the same CDR3. V usage is TRBV7-2 and J usage is TRBJ2-1, with D possibly TRBD2 on 5 matching bases. Germline loops: CDR1 SGHTA, CDR2 FQGNSA. The CDR3 covers 14 residues. Trimming pared 6 bases from V and 9 bases from J, leaving 18 bases between. CDR3 loop: CASSATRSTAEQFF. The part of the CDR3 DNA that was read is TGTGCCAGCAGTGCAACTAGGTCTACGGCTGAG.